Following are 14 T cell receptor beta chains from one sample sequenced in a study of cytomegalovirus exposure and HLA in healthy donors. 13 Jbeta primers and 60 Vbeta primers were used for the PCR. The data were produced by immunoSEQ multiplex PCR, yet TCRdb's version contains in-frame clones alone and is incomplete. Of about 200,000 clones detected, over 75% appear once; the ten largest clones hold approximately 0.22%. Sequenced material: PBMCs. The receptors were gathered from a girl aged 2 to 10 in good health and CMV-seronegative.

The genes are TRBV23-1 and TRBJ1-5, with a possible D match to TRBD1 (5 bases). TRBV23-1 carries the ORF label, with uncertain function. This CDR3 contains 18 residues. Trimming left V 0 bases short and J 1 base short, with 16 bases between. The CDR3 coding sequence is TGCGCCAGCAGTCAATCGGGGGTTCGGGGGACCAGCAATCAGCCCCAGCATTTT. As protein: CASSQSGVRGTSNQPQHF.

Here the CDR3 DNA reads TGTGCCAGCAGCCCTGGGGCCAACTACGAGCAGTACTTC. As protein: CASSPGANYEQYF. The rearrangement links TRBV7-9 to TRBJ2-5, with TRBD1 as a possible D gene (5 bases). The J call could be wrong; TRBJ2-7 is a better fit for the DNA end. This CDR3 comprises 13 residues. CDR1 is SEHNR and CDR2 is FQNEAQ in the germline V gene (reference sequence).

J is TRBJ2-7 and V is TRBV12-5; D unresolved. The CDR3 contains 13 residues. Germline V gene lookup returns CDR1 LGHNT and CDR2 FRNRAP. Trimming stripped 6 bases from V and 5 bases from J, with 14 bases between. CDR3 nucleotide sequence: TGTGCTAGTGGCCTACAGTACGGCAACGAGCAGTACTTC. This encodes CASGLQYGNEQYF.

The chain combines TRBV30 with TRBJ1-4, with a possible D match to TRBD1 (6 bases). Deletions cut 2 bases from V and 0 bases from J, with 16 bases between. Germline values: CDR1 GTSNPN, CDR2 SVGIG (reference sequence). The CDR3 runs to 17 residues. This chain's CDR3 is CAWSRGAAGATNEKLFF. The CDR3 DNA follows: TGTGCCTGGAGTAGGGGGGCTGCGGGGGCAACTAATGAAAAACTGTTTTTT.

The chain joins TRBV5-1 to TRBJ2-1; 10 positions match TRBD2. The V gene's germline CDR1 is SGHRS and CDR2 YFSETQ. The trim removed 4 bases at V and 5 bases at J, leaving 6 bases unmatched. The CDR3 covers 15 residues. CDR3 residues: CASSALAGVDNEQFF. Written as DNA, the CDR3 is TGCGCCAGCAGCGCCCTAGCGGGAGTCGACAATGAGCAGTTCTTC.

The chain couples TRBV6-1 to TRBJ1-3; D uncertain. V was pared by 3 bases and J by 2 bases, with 14 bases between. Germline V gene lookup returns CDR1 MNHNS and CDR2 SASEGT. The CDR3 has 16 residues. CDR3 DNA: TGTGCCAGCAGTGAGGTCCGGGGTAATACTGGAAACACCATATATTTT. Translation: CASSEVRGNTGNTIYF.

This chain connects TRBV6-4 to TRBJ2-5, with D tentatively TRBD1 (6 bases). The J call may be mistaken, given a closer DNA end match to TRBJ2-7. This CDR3 has 11 amino acids. Looked up from germline, CDR1 is MRHNA and CDR2 is SNTAGT. DNA of the CDR3: TGTGCCAGCAACAGGGTCGCCGAGCAGTACTTC. It encodes CASNRVAEQYF.

This sequence joins TRBV6-1 and TRBJ2-5; 8 bases fit TRBD1. The J call is in doubt because the DNA end fits TRBJ2-7 better. This CDR3 region has 13 residues. Looked up from germline, CDR1 is MNHNS and CDR2 is SASEGT. The CDR3 nucleotides read TGTGCCAGCACCTGGACAGGGCTTTACGAGCAGTACTTC. Its translation is CASTWTGLYEQYF.

Written as DNA, the CDR3 is TGTGCCAGCAGCTTGCTTATTGGGAGTGGAGAGACCCAGTACTTC. This sequence encodes CASSLLIGSGETQYF. The chain uses TRBV5-4 and TRBJ2-5, with D possibly TRBD2 on 5 matching bases. Germline V lookup: CDR1 SGHNT, CDR2 YYREEE (reference sequence). The CDR3 is 15 amino acids. V was trimmed by 1 base and J by 4 bases, leaving 14 bases between them.

The gene calls are TRBV20-1 and TRBJ2-5; D is uncertain. Germline lookup yields CDR1 DFQATT and CDR2 SNEGSKA (reference sequence). The V gene lost 3 bases and the J gene lost 5 bases, with 7 bases spanning the gap. CDR3 length: 11 amino acids. Written as DNA, the CDR3 is TGCAGTGCTAGTTCGAGGGAGACCCAGTACTTC. Protein: CSASSRETQYF.

V usage is TRBV6-1 and J usage is TRBJ2-7, with 8 bases identical to TRBD1. The CDR3 is 13 residues long. In germline, CDR1 is MNHNS, CDR2 SASEGT. Losses at the gene ends were 5 bases for V and 3 bases for J; bases not matched to a gene: 3. The CDR3, as DNA: TGTGCCAGCAGTCAAGACAGGGGCTACGAGCAGTACTTC. As protein: CASSQDRGYEQYF.

J is TRBJ2-3 and V is TRBV9; 8 nucleotides align to TRBD2. This CDR3 is 16 amino acids long. V lost 2 bases to trimming and J lost 0 bases; unmatched junction nucleotides: 5. Germline-derived CDR1 and CDR2 are SGDLS and YYNGEE. The CDR3 region is CASSVFAGGSTDTQYF. DNA for the CDR3: TGTGCCAGCAGCGTCTTTGCGGGGGGAAGCACAGATACGCAGTATTTT. Full variable domain (remainder filled in from reference TRBV9 and TRBJ2-3): DSGVTQTPKHLITATGQRVTLRCSPRSGDLSVYWYQQSLDQGLQFLIQYYNGEERAKGNILERFSAQQFPDLHSELNLSSLELGDSALYFCASSVFAGGSTDTQYFGPGTRLTVL.

The chain joins TRBV30 to TRBJ2-3; TRBD2 aligns across 14 bases. With V trimmed by 3 bases and J by 0 bases, 14 bases remained unmatched. Germline V gives CDR1 GTSNPN, CDR2 SVGIG (reference sequence). CDR3 length: 20 amino acids. Here the CDR3 reads CAWRSLPGLAGASSTDTQYF. CDR3 nucleotides: TGTGCCTGGAGGTCACTACCGGGACTAGCGGGAGCCTCCAGCACAGATACGCAGTATTTT.

The table lists this clone with a few counts. The chain couples TRBV7-9 to TRBJ1-4, with D hard to call. V was shortened by 5 bases and J by 6 bases, with 16 bases between the two germline ends. CDR3 length: 15 residues. The V gene's germline CDR1 is SEHNR and CDR2 FQNEAQ (reference sequence). The CDR3 is CASSPRFSLDEKLFF. CDR3 nucleotide sequence: TGTGCCAGCAGCCCGCGCTTTAGTTTGGATGAAAAACTGTTTTTT.